This T cell receptor (beta chain) appears in the sequencing data of a study of T cells in Graves' hyperthyroidism and ophthalmopathy. TCR beta CDR3 regions were amplified from RNA transcripts. HTBI primers were the set used in a first-round RT-PCR of the TCR CDR3. TCRdb used MiXCR to reprocess the multiplex PCR reads, holding one entry per CDR3 protein. The sample lists just under 750,000 distinct CDR3 sequences; approximately 40% were seen once. Germline V gene sequence: CDR1 LNHDA, CDR2 SQIVND (reference sequence). This CDR3 has 15 amino acids. The ends were cut back, 6 bases at V and 0 bases at J, with 12 bases in the middle. Broader study findings: The authors' 13 V-J model separated ophthalmopathy from stable hyperthyroidism. The model forecast ophthalmopathy, anticipating it by a median about six months before onset.

This clonotype has a count of ten or more. Its antigen is unknown. Patients were aged 18 to 65, had disease duration under 2 months, and had newly diagnosed hyperthyroidism. The PBMCs were sourced from fresh peripheral blood (about 9.7 ml). Sequenced material: blood. This clonotype originated in a woman aged 40 to 50 with Graves' hyperthyroidism. The chain combines TRBV19 with TRBJ1-5; a possible D gene is TRBD1 (6 bases). In DNA form, the CDR3 reads TGTGCCAGTAGGAAACAGGGATCTAGCAATCAGCCCCAGCATTTT. The encoded protein is CASRKQGSSNQPQHF.